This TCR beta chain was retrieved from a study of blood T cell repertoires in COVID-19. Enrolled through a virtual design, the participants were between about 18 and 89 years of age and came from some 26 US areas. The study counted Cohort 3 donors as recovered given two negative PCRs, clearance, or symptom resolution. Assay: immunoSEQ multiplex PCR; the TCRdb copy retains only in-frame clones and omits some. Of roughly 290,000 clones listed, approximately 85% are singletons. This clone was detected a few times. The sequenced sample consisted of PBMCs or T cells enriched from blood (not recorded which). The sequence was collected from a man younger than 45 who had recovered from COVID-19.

CDR3 amino acids: CASSRGTASYEQYF. DNA of the CDR3: TGTGCCAGTAGTCGCGGGACAGCCTCCTACGAGCAGTACTTC. The rearrangement links TRBV19 to TRBJ2-7, with D possibly being TRBD1 (7 bases). The V and J ends lost 5 bases and 0 bases respectively, with 11 bases between them. The germline CDR1 and CDR2 sequences are LNHDA and SQIVND (reference sequence). The CDR3 is 14 residues long.